This is a list of T cell receptor beta chains from one sample in a study of blood T cell repertoires in COVID-19. Here immunoSEQ multiplex PCR was the method, and the copy in TCRdb shows in-frame clones only, minus some. In the table there are about 62,000 clones, approximately 87% of which are singletons. Sample: peripheral blood. All receptors derive from an older woman with acute or convalescent COVID-19. Both conserved end residues are part of each CDR3. D genes are given only for firm matches. Some rows have no size entry. The others give once, few or many, or a class for an expanded clone.

d_gene: TRBD1; j_gene: TRBJ2-5; v_gene: TRBV27; abundance: -; CDR3aa: CASSWDRGQEETQYF; CDR3nt: TGTGCCAGCAGTTGGGACAGGGGGCAGGAAGAGACCCAGTACTTC
d_gene: -; j_gene: TRBJ1-1; v_gene: TRBV6-4; abundance: -; CDR3aa: CASSLEGGTEAFF; CDR3nt: TGTGCCAGCAGTCTCGAAGGCGGCACTGAAGCTTTCTTT
d_gene: -; j_gene: TRBJ1-5; v_gene: TRBV9; abundance: -; CDR3aa: CASSVGDGHNQPQHF; CDR3nt: TGTGCCAGCAGCGTTGGAGACGGACACAATCAGCCCCAGCATTTT
d_gene: -; j_gene: TRBJ1-2; v_gene: TRBV9; abundance: -; CDR3aa: CASSDAPPRSGYTF; CDR3nt: TGTGCCAGCAGCGACGCCCCCCCGCGTTCTGGCTACACCTTC
d_gene: -; j_gene: TRBJ1-5; v_gene: TRBV19; abundance: -; CDR3aa: CASILDHGAQGYQPQHF; CDR3nt: TGTGCCAGTATCCTTGACCATGGGGCACAAGGATATCAGCCCCAGCATTTT
d_gene: TRBD1; j_gene: TRBJ2-2; v_gene: TRBV29-1; abundance: -; CDR3aa: CSAQGADGELFF; CDR3nt: TGCAGCGCCCAGGGGGCCGACGGGGAGCTGTTTTTT
d_gene: TRBD1; j_gene: TRBJ2-5; v_gene: TRBV7-8; abundance: -; CDR3aa: CASSGGQGRMAQYF; CDR3nt: TGTGCCAGCAGCGGGGGACAGGGTCGGATGGCCCAGTACTTC
d_gene: -; j_gene: TRBJ2-5; v_gene: TRBV7-2; abundance: -; CDR3aa: CASSSEAGLGRETQYF; CDR3nt: TGTGCCAGCAGCTCCGAGGCGGGACTTGGGAGGGAGACCCAGTACTTC
d_gene: -; j_gene: TRBJ2-5; v_gene: TRBV30; abundance: -; CDR3aa: CAWSARETQYF; CDR3nt: TGTGCCTGGAGTGCCAGGGAGACCCAGTACTTC
d_gene: -; j_gene: TRBJ1-1; v_gene: TRBV6-6; abundance: -; CDR3aa: CASSYSSGDTEAFF; CDR3nt: TGTGCCAGCAGTTACTCGAGCGGGGACACTGAAGCTTTCTTT
d_gene: -; j_gene: TRBJ1-6; v_gene: TRBV9; abundance: -; CDR3aa: CASSAGGAGNSPLHF; CDR3nt: TGTGCCAGCAGCGCGGGGGGAGCGGGTAATTCACCCCTCCACTTT
d_gene: -; j_gene: TRBJ1-2; v_gene: TRBV4-3; abundance: -; CDR3aa: CASSQSTGSNYGYTF; CDR3nt: TGCGCCAGCAGCCAGTCAACAGGGTCCAACTATGGCTACACCTTC
d_gene: -; j_gene: TRBJ1-4; v_gene: TRBV5-1; abundance: -; CDR3aa: CASSLGPDINEKLFF; CDR3nt: TGCGCCAGCAGCTTGGGGCCGGACATTAATGAAAAACTGTTTTTT
d_gene: TRBD2; j_gene: TRBJ2-5; v_gene: TRBV3-1/TRBV3-2; abundance: -; CDR3aa: CASSQDKGEAGESQETQYF; CDR3nt: TGTGCCAGCAGCCAAGATAAGGGGGAAGCGGGAGAGAGCCAAGAGACCCAGTACTTC
d_gene: TRBD1; j_gene: TRBJ1-2; v_gene: TRBV29-1; abundance: -; CDR3aa: CSALRDRASSSYGYTF; CDR3nt: TGCAGCGCCCTGAGGGACAGGGCTTCATCCTCCTATGGCTACACCTTC
d_gene: TRBD2; j_gene: TRBJ2-3; v_gene: TRBV7-9; abundance: once; CDR3aa: CASSLASGGITDTQYF; CDR3nt: TGTGCCAGCAGCTTAGCTAGCGGGGGAATCACAGATACGCAGTATTTT
d_gene: -; j_gene: TRBJ2-2; v_gene: TRBV9; abundance: -; CDR3aa: CASSVAFGELFF; CDR3nt: TGTGCCAGCAGCGTAGCGTTCGGGGAGCTGTTTTTT
d_gene: -; j_gene: TRBJ2-3; v_gene: TRBV5-6; abundance: -; CDR3aa: CASSFRGTDTQYF; CDR3nt: TGTGCCAGCAGCTTCCGAGGCACAGATACGCAGTATTTT
d_gene: -; j_gene: TRBJ2-3; v_gene: TRBV7-2; abundance: -; CDR3aa: CASSLGVVRTDTQYF; CDR3nt: TGTGCCAGCAGCTTAGGAGTCGTACGGACAGATACGCAGTATTTT
d_gene: TRBD1; j_gene: TRBJ1-5; v_gene: TRBV28; abundance: -; CDR3aa: CASSVSQGQGNQPQHF; CDR3nt: TGTGCCAGCAGTGTATCACAGGGGCAGGGAAATCAGCCCCAGCATTTT
d_gene: TRBD2; j_gene: TRBJ2-3; v_gene: TRBV19; abundance: -; CDR3aa: CASSKAGAGWDTQYF; CDR3nt: TGTGCCAGTAGTAAGGCGGGAGCGGGTTGGGATACGCAGTATTTT
d_gene: -; j_gene: TRBJ1-1; v_gene: TRBV19; abundance: -; CDR3aa: CASSVGLGSTEAFF; CDR3nt: TGTGCCAGTAGCGTCGGACTCGGGAGTACTGAAGCTTTCTTT
d_gene: TRBD2; j_gene: TRBJ2-3; v_gene: TRBV7-9; abundance: -; CDR3aa: CASQGLAGSLRTDTQYF; CDR3nt: TGTGCCAGCCAGGGACTAGCGGGAAGTTTACGCACAGATACGCAGTATTTT